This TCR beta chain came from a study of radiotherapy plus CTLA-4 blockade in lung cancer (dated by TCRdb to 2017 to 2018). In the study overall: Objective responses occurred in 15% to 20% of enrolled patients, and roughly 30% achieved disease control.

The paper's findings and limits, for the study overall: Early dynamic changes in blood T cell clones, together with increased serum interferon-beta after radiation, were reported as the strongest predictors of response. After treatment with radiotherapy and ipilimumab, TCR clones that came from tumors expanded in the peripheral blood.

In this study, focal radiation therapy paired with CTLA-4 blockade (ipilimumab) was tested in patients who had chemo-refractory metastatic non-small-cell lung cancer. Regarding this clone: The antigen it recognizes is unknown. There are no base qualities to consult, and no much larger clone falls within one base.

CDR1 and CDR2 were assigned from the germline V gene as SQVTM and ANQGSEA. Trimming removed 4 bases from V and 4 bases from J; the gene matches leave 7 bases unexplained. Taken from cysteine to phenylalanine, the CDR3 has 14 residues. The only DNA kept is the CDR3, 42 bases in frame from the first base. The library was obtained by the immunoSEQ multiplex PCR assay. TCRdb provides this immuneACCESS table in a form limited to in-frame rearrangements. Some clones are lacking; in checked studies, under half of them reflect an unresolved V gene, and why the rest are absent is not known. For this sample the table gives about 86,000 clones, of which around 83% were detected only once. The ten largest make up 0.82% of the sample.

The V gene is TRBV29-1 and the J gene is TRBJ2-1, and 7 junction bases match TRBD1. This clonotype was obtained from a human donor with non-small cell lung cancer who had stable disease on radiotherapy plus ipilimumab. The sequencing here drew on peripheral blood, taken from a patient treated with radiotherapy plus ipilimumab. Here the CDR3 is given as CSVAPGQVYNEQFF. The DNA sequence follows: TGCAGCGTTGCCCCCGGACAGGTGTACAATGAGCAGTTCTTC.